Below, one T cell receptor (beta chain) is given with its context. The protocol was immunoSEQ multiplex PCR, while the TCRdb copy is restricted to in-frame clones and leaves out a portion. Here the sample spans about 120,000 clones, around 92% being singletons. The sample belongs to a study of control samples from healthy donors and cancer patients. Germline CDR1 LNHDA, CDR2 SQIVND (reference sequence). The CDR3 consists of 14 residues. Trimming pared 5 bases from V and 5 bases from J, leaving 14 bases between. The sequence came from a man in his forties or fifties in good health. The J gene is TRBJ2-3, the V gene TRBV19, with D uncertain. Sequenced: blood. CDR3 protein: CASSLSRAGDTQYF. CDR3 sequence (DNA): TGTGCCAGTAGTCTCTCTAGGGCTGGAGATACGCAGTATTTT.